This TCR beta chain stems from a study of blood T cell repertoires in COVID-19. At the level of the study: Sites across the United States, Italy and Spain contributed samples from acute and convalescent COVID-19. Nucleic acid was either cDNA or gDNA, and it came from T cells, B-cell-depleted T cells, or PBMCs.

The CDR3 runs 16 residues. Losses at the gene ends were 5 bases for V and 5 bases for J; bases not matched to a gene: 6. Germline CDR1 is SGHTA and CDR2 is FQGNSA. In the source study's methods: Nucleated cell counts were estimated from reference gene primer amplification. The table came from immunoSEQ multiplex PCR; TCRdb's copy has only in-frame clones and leaves some out. V, J and clone size are those of that table, while D and trimming were read from the DNA. The top ten clones hold more than 2.5% of a sample with about 240,000 clones, about three quarters of them seen once. The TCR originated in an elderly woman with acute or convalescent COVID-19. V usage is TRBV7-2 and J usage is TRBJ1-6; TRBD1 agrees at 10 bases. The sequencing input was peripheral blood. CDR3 nucleotides: TGTGCCAGCAGCCCCCGACAGGGGGCCCATAATTCACCCCTCCACTTT. As protein: CASSPRQGAHNSPLHF. Combining the CDR3 with reference TRBV7-2 and TRBJ1-6 gives the whole variable domain GAGVSQSPSNKVTEKGKDVELRCDPISGHTALYWYRQSLGQGLEFLIYFQGNSAPDKSGLPSDRFSAERTGGSVSTLTIQRTQQEDSAVYLCASSPRQGAHNSPLHFGNGTRLTVT.